Presented here are 10 T cell receptor beta chains from one specimen sequenced in a study of blood T cell repertoires in COVID-19. Method: immunoSEQ multiplex PCR; TCRdb's copy keeps in-frame clones and lacks some. This sample yields 130,000 to 150,000 clones, of which around 90% are seen a single time; roughly 1.5% belongs to the top ten. Sequencing used peripheral blood. The receptors derive from a human donor in a cohort sampled during active COVID-19.

V is TRBV6-5 and J is TRBJ1-2, with D hard to call. The CDR3 runs 14 residues. The germline V gene encodes CDR1 MNHEY and CDR2 SVGAGI. Between the trimmed V and J ends, which lost 6 bases and 4 bases, there was a span of 15 bases. As DNA, the CDR3 is TGTGCCAGCAGGTCACTTGAGGTGGGCTATGGCTACACCTTC. Translation gives CASRSLEVGYGYTF.

V is TRBV15 and J is TRBJ2-1; a possible D gene is TRBD2 (7 bases). Germline CDR1 is LNHNV and CDR2 is YYDKDF (reference sequence). V lost 3 bases and J 2 bases, leaving 14 bases between the germline ends. The length of the CDR3 is 16 residues. CDR3 region: CATSREGGAAYNEQFF. The DNA of the CDR3 is TGTGCCACCAGCAGGGAAGGGGGGGCAGCCTACAATGAGCAGTTCTTC.

The chain has TRBV12-3 or TRBV12-4 and TRBJ2-5; D not certain. The germline V and J ends were trimmed by 4 bases and 5 bases, with 5 bases remaining between them. This CDR3 region has 11 residues. CDR3 sequence reads: CASSSRETQYF. The CDR3, as DNA: TGTGCCAGCAGTTCTAGGGAGACCCAGTACTTC.

Here the CDR3 DNA reads TGTGCCAGCAGCAAAGGGACTAGCGGGGCCGGGGATACGCAGTATTTT. Protein: CASSKGTSGAGDTQYF. The chain employs TRBV7-9 and TRBJ2-3; 13 positions agree with TRBD2. V lost 5 bases to trimming and J lost 6 bases; unmatched junction nucleotides: 8. Germline values: CDR1 SEHNR, CDR2 FQNEAQ (reference sequence). This CDR3 contains 16 residues.

A remark on this clone: The same CDR3 can be traced to other DNA sequences in this sample. The chain couples TRBV5-1 to TRBJ2-7; possibly TRBD1 for D (6 bases). Germline CDR1 SGHRS, CDR2 YFSETQ. V was cut by 0 bases and J by 5 bases, with 6 bases left in between. The CDR3 runs to 12 residues. DNA for the CDR3: TGCGCCAGCAGCTTGGACAGGGACGAGCAGTACTTC. This codes for CASSLDRDEQYF.

This clone has more than one count but fewer than ten. This sequence joins TRBV2 and TRBJ2-2; the D gene is possibly TRBD1 (6 bases). The CDR3 is 13 residues long. Germline values: CDR1 SNHLY, CDR2 FYNNEI. Trimming took off 3 bases at V and 5 bases at J, with 7 bases between the two ends. Here the CDR3 DNA reads TGTGCCAGCAGTGAGAGGGGGACCGGGGAGCTGTTTTTT. Its protein is CASSERGTGELFF.

V is TRBV23-1 and J is TRBJ1-5, with D perhaps matching TRBD1 (5 bases). TRBV23-1 is treated as an ORF (open reading frame) with a function not yet certain. The CDR3 consists of 16 residues. Trimming cost V 6 bases and J 0 bases, with 15 bases left between them. CDR3 in amino acids: CASSPYPRASNQPQHF. CDR3 DNA sequence: TGCGCCAGCAGCCCCTACCCCAGGGCTAGCAATCAGCCCCAGCATTTT.

The chain joins TRBV9 to TRBJ1-1, with D maybe TRBD1 (6 bases). Trimming shortened V by 5 bases and J by 1 base, and 15 bases separated the two germline ends. The CDR3 has 15 amino acids. The germline V gene has CDR1 SGDLS and CDR2 YYNGEE. This CDR3 reads CASRPGRGANTEAFF. The CDR3 coding sequence is TGTGCCAGCAGACCAGGGCGGGGGGCGAACACTGAAGCTTTCTTT.

The chain couples TRBV11-2 to TRBJ2-5, with 8 positions matching TRBD1. The CDR3 runs to 16 residues. The germline V gene encodes CDR1 SGHAT and CDR2 FQNNGV. The V segment lost 5 bases and the J segment 3 bases; nucleotides outside the gene matches: 11. The CDR3 coding sequence is TGTGCCAGCAGCCTGGGGACAGGATGGGAGGAAGAGACCCAGTACTTC. Translated, it gives CASSLGTGWEEETQYF. Full variable domain (rest looked up from reference TRBV11-2 and TRBJ2-5): EAGVAQSPRYKIIEKRQSVAFWCNPISGHATLYWYQQILGQGPKLLIQFQNNGVVDDSQLPKDRFSAERLKGVDSTLKIQPAKLEDSAVYLCASSLGTGWEEETQYFGPGTRLLVL.

The chain uses TRBV3-1 (or the pseudogene TRBV3-2) and TRBJ2-2, with D perhaps matching TRBD2 (6 bases). The CDR3 loop spans 16 amino acids. The germline CDR1 and CDR2 sequences are LGHDT and YNNKEL (reference sequence). V was clipped by 2 bases and J by 3 bases, with 13 bases between them. CDR3 in amino acids: CASSQRGRRDTGELFF. CDR3 DNA: TGTGCCAGCAGCCAAAGAGGCAGGAGGGACACCGGGGAGCTGTTTTTT.